This T cell receptor beta chain is from a study of regulatory T cells in long-lasting Graves disease. CDR3 regions were amplified by Arm-PCR using iRepertoire HTBI primers to build TCR beta libraries. A single record per CDR3 protein comes from TCRdb applying MiXCR to the multiplex PCR reads. This sample yields about 450,000 distinct CDR3 sequences, of which 16% are seen a single time; about 10% belongs to the top ten. The V gene's germline CDR1 is SGDLS and CDR2 YYNGEE. V shed 4 bases and J shed 5 bases, with 12 bases lying between them. This CDR3 has 14 amino acids. As for time point: newly diagnosed GD, antithyroid drugs for less than 3 months. RNA extracted from PBMCs served as the sequencing template. This clonotype was observed at least ten times. The same sample was also used in a study of T cells in Graves' hyperthyroidism and ophthalmopathy. According to that study: A set of HTBI primers served as the primers for a first-round RT-PCR of the TCR CDR3.

The sequence was obtained from a woman in her thirties with Graves disease. This specimen consisted of peripheral blood mononuclear cells (PBMCs), obtained at new diagnosis, from a patient treated with antithyroid drugs. The V call is TRBV9, the J call TRBJ1-4, with D maybe TRBD1 (6 bases). CDR3 residues: CASSPRTENEKLFF. The CDR3, as DNA: TGTGCCAGCAGCCCCCGGACAGAGAATGAAAAACTGTTTTTT.